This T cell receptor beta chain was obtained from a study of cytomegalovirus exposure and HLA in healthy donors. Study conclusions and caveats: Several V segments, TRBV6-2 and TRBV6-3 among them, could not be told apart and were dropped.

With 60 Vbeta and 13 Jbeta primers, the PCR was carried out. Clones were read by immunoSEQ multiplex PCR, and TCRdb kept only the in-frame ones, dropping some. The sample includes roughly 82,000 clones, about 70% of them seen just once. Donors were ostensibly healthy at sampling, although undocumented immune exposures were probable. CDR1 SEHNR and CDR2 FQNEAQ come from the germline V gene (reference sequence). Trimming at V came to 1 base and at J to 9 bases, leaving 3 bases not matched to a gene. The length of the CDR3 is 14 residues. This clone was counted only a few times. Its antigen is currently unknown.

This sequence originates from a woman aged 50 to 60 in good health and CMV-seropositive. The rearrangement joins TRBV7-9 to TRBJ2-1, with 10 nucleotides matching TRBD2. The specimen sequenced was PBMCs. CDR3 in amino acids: CASSLEAGGGEQFF. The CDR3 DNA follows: TGTGCCAGCAGCTTAGAAGCGGGAGGGGGTGAGCAGTTCTTC.